Below, one T cell receptor beta chain is given with its context. The TCR beta library used iRepertoire HTBI primers with Arm-PCR amplification of CDR3. TCRdb reprocessed the multiplex PCR reads with MiXCR, giving one entry per CDR3 protein. The sample has 440,000 or so distinct CDR3 sequences; more than 12% are singletons. The data derive from a study of regulatory T cells in long-lasting Graves disease. Regarding time point: newly diagnosed GD, antithyroid drugs for less than 3 months. PBMC-derived RNA was used for the TCR library. These data also featured in a second study, about T cells in Graves' hyperthyroidism and ophthalmopathy.

This TCR was sampled from a woman aged 25 to 39 with Graves disease. Specimen: peripheral blood mononuclear cells (PBMCs), collected at new diagnosis, from a patient treated with antithyroid drugs.

Here the CDR3 reads CASSLALRDRAGNTIYF. CDR3 nucleotides: TGTGCCAGCAGCCTCGCTCTCCGGGACAGGGCTGGAAACACCATATATTTT. The chain is built from TRBV7-9 and TRBJ1-3; 9 bases match TRBD1. The CDR3 extends over 17 amino acids. V shed 5 bases and J 2 bases; nucleotides not matched to a gene: 10. Germline values: CDR1 SEHNR, CDR2 FQNEAQ (reference sequence). The whole variable domain, filled in from reference TRBV7-9 and TRBJ1-3, reads DTGVSQNPRHKITKRGQNVTFRCDPISEHNRLYWYRQTLGQGPEFLTYFQNEAQLEKSRLLSDRFSAERPKGSFSTLEIQRTEQGDSAMYLCASSLALRDRAGNTIYFGEGSWLTVV.